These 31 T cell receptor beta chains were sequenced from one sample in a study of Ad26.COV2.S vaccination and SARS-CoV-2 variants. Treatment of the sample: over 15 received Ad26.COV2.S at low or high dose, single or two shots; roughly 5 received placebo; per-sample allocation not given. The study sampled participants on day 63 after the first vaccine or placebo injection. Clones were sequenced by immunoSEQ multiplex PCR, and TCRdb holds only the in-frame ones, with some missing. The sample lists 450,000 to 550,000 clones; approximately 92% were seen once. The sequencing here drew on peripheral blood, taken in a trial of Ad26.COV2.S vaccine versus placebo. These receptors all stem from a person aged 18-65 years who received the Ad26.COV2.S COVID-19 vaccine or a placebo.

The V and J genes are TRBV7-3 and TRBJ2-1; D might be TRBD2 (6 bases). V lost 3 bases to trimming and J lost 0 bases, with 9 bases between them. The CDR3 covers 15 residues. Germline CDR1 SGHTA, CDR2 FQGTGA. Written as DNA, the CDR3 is TGTGCCAGCAGCTTTACGGGAGACTCCTACAATGAGCAGTTCTTC. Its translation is CASSFTGDSYNEQFF.

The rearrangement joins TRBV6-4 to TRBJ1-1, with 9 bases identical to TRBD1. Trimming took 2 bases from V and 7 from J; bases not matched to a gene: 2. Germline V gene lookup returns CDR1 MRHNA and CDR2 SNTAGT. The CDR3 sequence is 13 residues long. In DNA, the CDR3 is TGTGCCAGCAGTGACGGGACAGGGCGTGAAGCTTTCTTT. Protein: CASSDGTGREAFF.

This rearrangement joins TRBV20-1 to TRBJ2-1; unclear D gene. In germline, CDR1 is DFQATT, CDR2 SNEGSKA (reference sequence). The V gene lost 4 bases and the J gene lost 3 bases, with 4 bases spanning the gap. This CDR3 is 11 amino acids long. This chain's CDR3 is CSATHYNEQFF. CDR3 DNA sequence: TGCAGTGCTACCCACTACAATGAGCAGTTCTTC.

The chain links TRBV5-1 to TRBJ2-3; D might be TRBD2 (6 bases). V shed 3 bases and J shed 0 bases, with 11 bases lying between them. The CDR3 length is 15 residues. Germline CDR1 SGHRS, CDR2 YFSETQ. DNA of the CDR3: TGCGCCAGCAGCTCCACGCGGGGTAGCACAGATACGCAGTATTTT. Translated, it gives CASSSTRGSTDTQYF.

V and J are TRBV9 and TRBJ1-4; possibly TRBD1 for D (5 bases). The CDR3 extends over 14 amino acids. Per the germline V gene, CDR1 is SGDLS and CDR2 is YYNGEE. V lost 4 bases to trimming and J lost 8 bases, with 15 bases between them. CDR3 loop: CASSPQGEREKLFF. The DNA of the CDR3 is TGTGCCAGCAGCCCGCAGGGAGAGCGGGAAAAACTGTTTTTT.

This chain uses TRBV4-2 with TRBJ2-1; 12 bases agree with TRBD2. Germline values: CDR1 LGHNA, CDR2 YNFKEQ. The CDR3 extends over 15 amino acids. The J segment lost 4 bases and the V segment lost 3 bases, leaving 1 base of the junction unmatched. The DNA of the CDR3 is TGTGCCAGCAGCCAGGGACTAGCGGGTTACAATGAGCAGTTCTTC. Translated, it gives CASSQGLAGYNEQFF.

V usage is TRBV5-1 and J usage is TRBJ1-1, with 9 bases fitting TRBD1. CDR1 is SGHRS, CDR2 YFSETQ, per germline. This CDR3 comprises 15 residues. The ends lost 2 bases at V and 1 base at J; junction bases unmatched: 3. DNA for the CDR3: TGCGCCAGCAGCTTACAGGGGGCGCCGAACACTGAAGCTTTCTTT. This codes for CASSLQGAPNTEAFF.

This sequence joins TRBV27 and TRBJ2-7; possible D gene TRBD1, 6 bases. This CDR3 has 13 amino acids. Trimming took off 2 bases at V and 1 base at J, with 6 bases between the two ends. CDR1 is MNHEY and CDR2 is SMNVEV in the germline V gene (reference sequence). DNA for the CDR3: TGTGCCAGCAGTTTAAGGGGGTCCTACGAGCAGTACGTC. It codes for CASSLRGSYEQYV.

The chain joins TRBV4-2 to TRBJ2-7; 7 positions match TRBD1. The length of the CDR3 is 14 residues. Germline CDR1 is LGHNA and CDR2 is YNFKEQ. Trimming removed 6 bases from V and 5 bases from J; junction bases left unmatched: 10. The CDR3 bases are TGTGCCAGCAGATTTCCGGGACAGCCTGACGAGCAGTACGTC. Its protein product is CASRFPGQPDEQYV.

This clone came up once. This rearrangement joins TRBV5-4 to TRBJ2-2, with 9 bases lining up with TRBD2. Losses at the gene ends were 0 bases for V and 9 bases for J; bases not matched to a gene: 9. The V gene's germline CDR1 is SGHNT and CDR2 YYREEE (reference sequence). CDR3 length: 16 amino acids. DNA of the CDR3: TGTGCCAGCAGCTTGGATGGCGGGGGGGCCGTTAGGGAGCTGTTTTTT. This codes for CASSLDGGGAVRELFF.

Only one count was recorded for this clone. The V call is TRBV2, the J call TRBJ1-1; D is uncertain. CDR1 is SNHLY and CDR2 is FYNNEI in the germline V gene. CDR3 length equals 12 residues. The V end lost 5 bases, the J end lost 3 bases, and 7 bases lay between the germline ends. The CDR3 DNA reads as TGTGCCAGCAGTAGGGAGGACACTGAAGCTTTCTTT. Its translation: CASSREDTEAFF.

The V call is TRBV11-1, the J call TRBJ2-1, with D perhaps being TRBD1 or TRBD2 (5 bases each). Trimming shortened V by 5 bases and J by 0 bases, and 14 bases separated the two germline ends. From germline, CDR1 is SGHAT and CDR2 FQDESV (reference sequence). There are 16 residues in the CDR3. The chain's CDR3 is CASSRGDPGSYNEQFF. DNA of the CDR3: TGTGCCAGCAGCCGAGGGGACCCCGGCTCCTACAATGAGCAGTTCTTC.

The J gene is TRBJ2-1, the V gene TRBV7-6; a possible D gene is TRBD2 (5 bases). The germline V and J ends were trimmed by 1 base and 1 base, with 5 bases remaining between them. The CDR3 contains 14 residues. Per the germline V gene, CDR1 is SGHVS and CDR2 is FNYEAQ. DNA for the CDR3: TGTGCCAGCAGCTTAGGAGGGTCCTACAATGAGCAGTTCTTC. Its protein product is CASSLGGSYNEQFF.

The CDR3 sequence: CASTARESAYNSPLHF. Here the CDR3 DNA reads TGTGCCAGCACCGCTAGGGAGTCAGCATATAATTCACCCCTCCACTTT. The chain combines TRBV7-8 with TRBJ1-6; D is unclear. Germline CDR1 and CDR2: SGHVS and FQNEAQ. V was cut by 7 bases and J by 4 bases, with 17 bases left in between. CDR3 size: 16 residues.

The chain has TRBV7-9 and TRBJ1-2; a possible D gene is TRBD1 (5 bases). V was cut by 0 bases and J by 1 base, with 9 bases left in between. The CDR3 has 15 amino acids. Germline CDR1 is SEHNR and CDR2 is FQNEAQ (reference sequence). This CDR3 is CASSLAGDGNYGYTF. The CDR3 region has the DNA TGTGCCAGCAGCTTAGCAGGGGATGGTAACTATGGCTACACCTTC.

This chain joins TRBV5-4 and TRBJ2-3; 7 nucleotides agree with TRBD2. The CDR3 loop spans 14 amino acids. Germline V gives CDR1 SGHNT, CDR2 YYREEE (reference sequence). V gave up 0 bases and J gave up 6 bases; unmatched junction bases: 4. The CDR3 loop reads CASSLASGRDTQYF. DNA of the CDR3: TGTGCCAGCAGCTTGGCTAGCGGAAGGGATACGCAGTATTTT.

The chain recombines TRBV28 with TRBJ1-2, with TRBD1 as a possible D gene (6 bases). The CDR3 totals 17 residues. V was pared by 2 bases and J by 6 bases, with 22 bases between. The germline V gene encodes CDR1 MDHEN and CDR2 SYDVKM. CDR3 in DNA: TGTGCCAGCAGTTTAACGGGGGGGCGAGGAGCGCGAGATGGCTACACCTTC. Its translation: CASSLTGGRGARDGYTF.

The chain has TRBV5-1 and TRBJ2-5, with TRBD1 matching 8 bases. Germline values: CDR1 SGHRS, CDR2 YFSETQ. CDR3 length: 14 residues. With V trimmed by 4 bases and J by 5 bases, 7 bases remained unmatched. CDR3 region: CASSDPQGGETQYF. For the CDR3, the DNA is TGCGCCAGCAGCGACCCACAGGGGGGTGAGACCCAGTACTTC.

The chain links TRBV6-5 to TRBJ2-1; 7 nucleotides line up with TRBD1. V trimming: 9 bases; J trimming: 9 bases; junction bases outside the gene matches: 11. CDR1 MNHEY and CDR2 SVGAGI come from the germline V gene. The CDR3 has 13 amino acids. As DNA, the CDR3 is TGTGCCAGTAAAAGCCAACAGGGGATTGAGCAGTTCTTC. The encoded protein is CASKSQQGIEQFF.

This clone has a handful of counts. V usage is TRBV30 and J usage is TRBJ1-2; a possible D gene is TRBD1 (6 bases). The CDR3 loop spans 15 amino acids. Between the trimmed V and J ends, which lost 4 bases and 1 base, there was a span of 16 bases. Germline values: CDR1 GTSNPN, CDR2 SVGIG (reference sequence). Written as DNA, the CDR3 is TGTGCCTGGAAGTATGGGAGAGGGGGTAACTATGGCTACACCTTC. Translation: CAWKYGRGGNYGYTF.

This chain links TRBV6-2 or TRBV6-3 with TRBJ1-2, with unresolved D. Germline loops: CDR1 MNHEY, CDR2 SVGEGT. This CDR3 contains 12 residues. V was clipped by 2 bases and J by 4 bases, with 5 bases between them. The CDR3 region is CASSYAVYGYTF. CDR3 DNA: TGTGCCAGCAGTTACGCAGTCTATGGCTACACCTTC.

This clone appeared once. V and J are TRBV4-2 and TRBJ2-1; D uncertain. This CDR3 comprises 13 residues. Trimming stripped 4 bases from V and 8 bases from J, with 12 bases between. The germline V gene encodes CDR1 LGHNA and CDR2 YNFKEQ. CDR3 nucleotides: TGTGCCAGCAGCCTATTCTCTTGGGATGAGCAGTTCTTC. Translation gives CASSLFSWDEQFF.

CDR3 residues: CASSPLRGPYEQYF. As DNA, the CDR3 is TGTGCCAGCAGTCCCCTCAGGGGGCCCTACGAGCAGTACTTC. The chain employs TRBV6-5 and TRBJ2-7, with TRBD1 identical over 8 bases. This CDR3 is built from 14 residues. CDR1 and CDR2 (germline): MNHEY, SVGAGI. The junction had 5 bases not matched to a gene; V was cut back by 5 bases and J by 2 bases.

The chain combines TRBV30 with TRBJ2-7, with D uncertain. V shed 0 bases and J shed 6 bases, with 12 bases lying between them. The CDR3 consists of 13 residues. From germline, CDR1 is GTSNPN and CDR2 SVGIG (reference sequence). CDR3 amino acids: CAWSVLKGFEQYF. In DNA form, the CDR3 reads TGTGCCTGGAGTGTACTCAAAGGGTTCGAGCAGTACTTC.

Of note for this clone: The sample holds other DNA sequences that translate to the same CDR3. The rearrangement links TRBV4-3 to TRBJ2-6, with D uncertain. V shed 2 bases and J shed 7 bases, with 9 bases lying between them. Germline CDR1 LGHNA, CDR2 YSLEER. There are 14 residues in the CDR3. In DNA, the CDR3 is TGCGCCAGCAGCCAAAGGTCCGGAGCCAACGTCCTGACTTTC. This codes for CASSQRSGANVLTF.

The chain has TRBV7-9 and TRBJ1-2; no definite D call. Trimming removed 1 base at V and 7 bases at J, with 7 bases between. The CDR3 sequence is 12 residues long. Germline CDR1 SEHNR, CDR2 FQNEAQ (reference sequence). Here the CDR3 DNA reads TGTGCCAGCAGCTTAGGAGAAAGTGGCTACACCTTC. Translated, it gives CASSLGESGYTF.

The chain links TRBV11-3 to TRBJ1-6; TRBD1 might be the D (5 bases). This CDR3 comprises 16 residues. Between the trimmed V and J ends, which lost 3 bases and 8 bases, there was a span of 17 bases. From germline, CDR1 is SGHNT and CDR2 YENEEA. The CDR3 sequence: CASSLSFGAGDSPLHF. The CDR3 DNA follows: TGTGCCAGCAGCTTGTCCTTTGGGGCGGGGGATTCACCCCTCCACTTT. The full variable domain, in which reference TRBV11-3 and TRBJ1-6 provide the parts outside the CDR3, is EAGVVQSPRYKIIEKKQPVAFWCNPISGHNTLYWYLQNLGQGPELLIRYENEEAVDDSQLPKDRFSAERLKGVDSTLKIQPAELGDSAVYLCASSLSFGAGDSPLHFGNGTRLTVT.

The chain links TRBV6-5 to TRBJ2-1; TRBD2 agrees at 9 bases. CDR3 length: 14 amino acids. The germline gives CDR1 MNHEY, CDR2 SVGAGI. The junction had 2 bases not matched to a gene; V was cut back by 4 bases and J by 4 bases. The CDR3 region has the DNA TGTGCCAGCAGTTCGACTAGCGGATACAATGAGCAGTTCTTC. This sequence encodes CASSSTSGYNEQFF.

The CDR3 bases are TGTGCCAGTCGGGACTCCGGCGCGAGAAACACCATATATTTT. Its translation: CASRDSGARNTIYF. The chain employs TRBV19 and TRBJ1-3; perhaps TRBD1 as D (5 bases). Trimming removed 8 bases at V and 5 bases at J, with 16 bases between. The germline CDR1 and CDR2 sequences are LNHDA and SQIVND (reference sequence). The CDR3 loop spans 14 amino acids.

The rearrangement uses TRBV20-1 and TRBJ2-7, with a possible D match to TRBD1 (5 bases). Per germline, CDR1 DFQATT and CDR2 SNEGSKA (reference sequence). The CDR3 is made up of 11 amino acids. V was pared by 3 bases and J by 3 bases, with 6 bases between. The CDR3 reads CSASTGYEQYV. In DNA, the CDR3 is TGCAGTGCTAGCACAGGCTACGAGCAGTACGTC.

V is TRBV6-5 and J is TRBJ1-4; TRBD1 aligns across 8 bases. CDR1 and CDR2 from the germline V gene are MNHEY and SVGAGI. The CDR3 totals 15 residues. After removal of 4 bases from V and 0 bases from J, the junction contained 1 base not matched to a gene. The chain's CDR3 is CASSLTGATNEKLFF. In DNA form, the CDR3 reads TGTGCCAGCAGTTTGACAGGGGCAACTAATGAAAAACTGTTTTTT.